This T cell receptor beta chain comes out of a study of shared clonotypes between healthy human individuals. Regarding this clone: Antigen unknown.

Study results and caveats: Rarefaction gave evidence that sorted-subset sequencing remained incomplete despite large depth.

V lost 9 bases and J lost 5; bases outside the gene matches: 20. This CDR3 comprises 17 residues. TCRdb keeps only in-frame clones here, not all; method: immunoSEQ multiplex PCR. This sample has approximately 2,000,000 clones, with 80% to 95% found just once. The sequencing sample was made of naive CD4+ T cells from PBMCs. Subset here: CD45RA+ positively selected. The chain is built from TRBV5-3 and TRBJ2-1; TRBD2 matches 7 bases. TRBV5-3 is an ORF for which the function is uncertain. The source of this sequence is a man aged 18-30 years in good health. Some clones in this sample may be carry-over from other donors' samples. CDR3: CATPKFAGEGRNNEQFF. CDR3 in DNA: TGTGCCACCCCTAAGTTCGCGGGGGAGGGCCGGAACAATGAGCAGTTCTTC.